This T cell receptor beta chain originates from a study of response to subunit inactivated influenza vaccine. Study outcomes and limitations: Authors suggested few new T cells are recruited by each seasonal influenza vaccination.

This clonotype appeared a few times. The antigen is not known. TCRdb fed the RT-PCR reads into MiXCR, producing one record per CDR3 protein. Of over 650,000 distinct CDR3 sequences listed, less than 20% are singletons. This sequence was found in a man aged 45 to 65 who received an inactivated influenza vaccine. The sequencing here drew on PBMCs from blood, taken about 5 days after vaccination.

The DNA of the CDR3 is TGCGCCAGCAGCCAAGACCCCCGGAAGGGAACCGGGGAGCTGTTTTTT. Translation gives CASSQDPRKGTGELFF. The chain couples TRBV4-3 to TRBJ2-2; D is unclear. Trimming removed 0 bases at V and 5 bases at J, with 13 bases between. Germline V CDR1 and CDR2: LGHNA, YSLEER. This CDR3 spans 16 amino acids.